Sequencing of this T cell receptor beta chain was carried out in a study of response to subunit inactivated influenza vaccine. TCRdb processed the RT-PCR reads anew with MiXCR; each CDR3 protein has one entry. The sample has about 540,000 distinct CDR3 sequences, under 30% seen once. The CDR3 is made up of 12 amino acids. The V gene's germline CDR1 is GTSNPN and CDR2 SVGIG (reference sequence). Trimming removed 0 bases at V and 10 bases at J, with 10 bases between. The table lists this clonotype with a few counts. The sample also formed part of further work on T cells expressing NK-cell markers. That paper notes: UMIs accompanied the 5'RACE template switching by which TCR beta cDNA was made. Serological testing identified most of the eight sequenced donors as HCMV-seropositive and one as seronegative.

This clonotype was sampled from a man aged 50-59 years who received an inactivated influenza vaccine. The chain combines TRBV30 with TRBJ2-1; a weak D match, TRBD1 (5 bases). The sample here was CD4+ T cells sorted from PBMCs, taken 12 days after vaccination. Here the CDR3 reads CAWSVTGHEQFF. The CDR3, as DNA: TGTGCCTGGAGTGTAACAGGCCACGAGCAGTTCTTC.